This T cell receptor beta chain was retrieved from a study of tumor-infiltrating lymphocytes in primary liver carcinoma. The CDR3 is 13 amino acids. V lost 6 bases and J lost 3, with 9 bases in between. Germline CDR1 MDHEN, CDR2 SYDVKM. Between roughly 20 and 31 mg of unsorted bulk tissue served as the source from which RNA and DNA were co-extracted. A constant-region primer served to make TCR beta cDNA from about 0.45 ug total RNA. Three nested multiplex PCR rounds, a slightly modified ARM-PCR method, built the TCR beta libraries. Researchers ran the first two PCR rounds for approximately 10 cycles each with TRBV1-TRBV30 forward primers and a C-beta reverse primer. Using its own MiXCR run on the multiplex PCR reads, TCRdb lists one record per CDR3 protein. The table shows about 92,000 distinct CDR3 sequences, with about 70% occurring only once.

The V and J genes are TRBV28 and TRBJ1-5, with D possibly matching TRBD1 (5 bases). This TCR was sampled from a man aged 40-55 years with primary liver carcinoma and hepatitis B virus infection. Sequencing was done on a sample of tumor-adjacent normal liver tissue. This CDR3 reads CASSEDINQPQHF. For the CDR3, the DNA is TGTGCCAGCAGCGAGGACATCAATCAGCCCCAGCATTTT.